The rows below give T cell receptor beta chains drawn from one sample of a study of blood T cell repertoires in COVID-19. The protocol was immunoSEQ multiplex PCR, while the TCRdb copy is restricted to in-frame clones and leaves out a portion. This sample yields some 380,000 clones, of which 70% to 90% are seen a single time; 2% to 2.5% belongs to the top ten. Sample: PBMCs or T cells enriched from blood (not recorded which). The receptors were gathered from a woman in her thirties or forties with acute COVID-19. The CDR3 runs from the conserved cysteine through the conserved F or W. Each record gives: clone size, D gene, J gene, V gene, CDR3 protein, CDR3 DNA. D genes are given only for firm matches. Only some rows state a clone size, as once, few, many or a class for expanded clones.

size: NA
D: TRBD1
J: TRBJ2-2
V: TRBV18
CDR3: CASSLSQTGTTGELFF
DNA: TGTGCCAGCTCGCTCTCCCAGACAGGGACCACCGGGGAGCTGTTTTTT

size: once
D: TRBD1
J: TRBJ2-7
V: TRBV6-5
CDR3: CASSATGQDFYEQYF
DNA: TGTGCCAGCAGCGCTACGGGACAGGACTTTTACGAGCAGTACTTC

size: NA
D: NA
J: TRBJ1-4
V: TRBV25-1
CDR3: CASSPARGWSEKLFF
DNA: TGTGCCAGCAGTCCTGCCAGGGGTTGGAGTGAAAAACTGTTTTTT

size: NA
D: NA
J: TRBJ2-3
V: TRBV14
CDR3: CASSPGTSTDTQYF
DNA: TGTGCCAGCAGTCCTGGGACAAGCACAGATACGCAGTATTTT

size: NA
D: TRBD1
J: TRBJ1-5
V: TRBV28
CDR3: CASSIQGVGKPQHF
DNA: TGTGCCAGCAGCATCCAGGGGGTGGGTAAGCCCCAGCATTTT

size: NA
D: NA
J: TRBJ1-5
V: TRBV19
CDR3: CASSIARQSNQPQHF
DNA: TGTGCCAGTAGTATAGCGCGGCAGAGCAATCAGCCCCAGCATTTT

size: once
D: TRBD2
J: TRBJ2-3
V: TRBV5-1
CDR3: CASSLAGDTDTQYF
DNA: TGCGCCAGCAGCTTAGCGGGAGATACAGATACGCAGTATTTT

size: NA
D: TRBD2
J: TRBJ2-7
V: TRBV24-1
CDR3: CATSGPGGGEQYF
DNA: TGTGCCACCAGTGGCCCAGGCGGGGGAGAGCAGTACTTC

size: NA
D: TRBD2
J: TRBJ2-1
V: TRBV11-2
CDR3: CASRPFLAGGHNEQFF
DNA: TGTGCCAGCAGGCCATTCCTAGCGGGGGGGCACAATGAGCAGTTCTTC

size: NA
D: TRBD1
J: TRBJ2-7
V: TRBV6-5
CDR3: CASNEGAGSAYEQYF
DNA: TGTGCCAGCAACGAGGGGGCAGGGAGCGCCTACGAGCAGTACTTC

size: once
D: NA
J: TRBJ2-3
V: TRBV24-1
CDR3: CATSPRGWADTQYF
DNA: TGTGCCACCAGTCCCAGGGGTTGGGCAGATACGCAGTATTTT

size: NA
D: NA
J: TRBJ1-2
V: TRBV24-1
CDR3: CATSGGGRTSGYTF
DNA: TGTGCCACCAGTGGCGGGGGCCGTACGTCCGGCTACACCTTC

size: NA
D: TRBD1
J: TRBJ1-1
V: TRBV25-1
CDR3: CASSSFIGTGGVSTEAFF
DNA: TGTGCCAGCAGTTCTTTTATTGGGACAGGGGGCGTTAGCACTGAAGCTTTCTTT

size: NA
D: NA
J: TRBJ1-2
V: TRBV18
CDR3: CASSPDTTNYGYTF
DNA: TGTGCCAGCTCACCCGACACAACTAACTATGGCTACACCTTC

size: NA
D: NA
J: TRBJ1-2
V: TRBV19
CDR3: CASLGDFGGYTF
DNA: TGTGCCAGCCTCGGGGATTTCGGGGGCTACACCTTC

size: NA
D: TRBD2
J: TRBJ2-3
V: TRBV5-4
CDR3: CASSLGLAGALPLTDTQYF
DNA: TGTGCCAGCAGCTTGGGACTAGCGGGGGCCCTTCCCCTCACAGATACGCAGTATTTT

size: NA
D: NA
J: TRBJ1-1
V: TRBV3-1/TRBV3-2
CDR3: CASSQHSEAFF
DNA: TGTGCCAGCAGCCAGCACAGTGAAGCTTTCTTT

size: NA
D: NA
J: TRBJ2-7
V: TRBV5-4
CDR3: CASSSPLGGPSYEQYF
DNA: TGTGCCAGCAGCTCCCCCCTCGGGGGGCCCTCCTACGAGCAGTACTTC

size: NA
D: NA
J: TRBJ1-1
V: TRBV18
CDR3: CASSPRQRGHTEAFF
DNA: TGTGCCAGCTCACCACGTCAGCGGGGGCACACTGAAGCTTTCTTT

size: NA
D: NA
J: TRBJ1-2
V: TRBV2
CDR3: CASSVSGDQGYTF
DNA: TGTGCCAGCAGTGTGTCAGGGGATCAGGGCTACACCTTC

size: once
D: TRBD1
J: TRBJ2-2
V: TRBV19
CDR3: CASSFRTGKSTGELFF
DNA: TGTGCCAGTAGTTTCCGGACAGGGAAGAGCACCGGGGAGCTGTTTTTT

size: NA
D: NA
J: TRBJ2-2
V: TRBV7-9
CDR3: CASSLASSGHSNTGELFF
DNA: TGTGCCAGCAGCTTAGCGAGTTCGGGACACTCGAACACCGGGGAGCTGTTTTTT

size: NA
D: NA
J: TRBJ2-7
V: TRBV7-9
CDR3: CASSPREQGGGEQYF
DNA: TGTGCCAGCAGCCCCCGCGAGCAGGGGGGTGGAGAGCAGTACTTC

size: NA
D: TRBD2
J: TRBJ2-5
V: TRBV11-2
CDR3: CASSLAGGGQETQYF
DNA: TGTGCCAGCAGCTTAGCGGGAGGGGGACAAGAGACCCAGTACTTC

size: once
D: TRBD2
J: TRBJ2-7
V: TRBV11-2
CDR3: CASSEGLAGATPSYEQYF
DNA: TGTGCCAGCAGCGAGGGACTAGCGGGGGCTACCCCCTCCTACGAGCAGTACTTC

size: NA
D: NA
J: TRBJ1-4
V: TRBV30
CDR3: CAWSFGLLDEKLFF
DNA: TGTGCCTGGAGTTTTGGGCTTCTCGATGAAAAACTGTTTTTT

size: once
D: NA
J: TRBJ1-1
V: TRBV24-1
CDR3: CATSGSGVNTEAFF
DNA: TGTGCCACCAGTGGCAGCGGGGTGAACACTGAAGCTTTCTTT

size: NA
D: TRBD1
J: TRBJ1-6
V: TRBV7-9
CDR3: CASSLGQENSPLHF
DNA: TGTGCCAGCAGCTTGGGACAGGAAAATTCACCCCTCCACTTT

size: NA
D: NA
J: TRBJ1-2
V: TRBV4-2
CDR3: CASREGGRNYGYTF
DNA: TGTGCCAGCAGGGAGGGGGGGAGAAACTATGGCTACACCTTC

size: NA
D: NA
J: TRBJ1-1
V: TRBV12-3/TRBV12-4
CDR3: CASSLVGEAFF
DNA: TGTGCCAGCAGTTTAGTCGGGGAAGCTTTCTTT

size: NA
D: NA
J: TRBJ2-7
V: TRBV6-5
CDR3: CASSYSSPGLTYEQYF
DNA: TGTGCCAGCAGTTACTCGAGTCCGGGACTGACCTACGAGCAGTACTTC

size: NA
D: TRBD2
J: TRBJ2-6
V: TRBV5-1
CDR3: CASLPAGAKGGANVLTF
DNA: TGCGCCAGCTTACCAGCGGGGGCGAAAGGTGGGGCCAACGTCCTGACTTTC

size: NA
D: NA
J: TRBJ1-1
V: TRBV7-9
CDR3: CASSGGTLNTEAFF
DNA: TGTGCCAGCAGCGGCGGGACCCTGAACACTGAAGCTTTCTTT

size: NA
D: TRBD2
J: TRBJ2-2
V: TRBV6-6
CDR3: CASRISGGRSGELFF
DNA: TGTGCCAGCCGTATTAGCGGGGGGCGTAGCGGGGAGCTGTTTTTT

size: NA
D: NA
J: TRBJ2-1
V: TRBV6-5
CDR3: CASGIGTQADEQFF
DNA: TGTGCCAGCGGTATCGGGACTCAGGCCGATGAGCAGTTCTTC

size: once
D: TRBD1
J: TRBJ1-6
V: TRBV19
CDR3: CASNRQDRDNSPLHF
DNA: TGTGCCAGTAACCGCCAGGACAGGGACAATTCACCCCTCCACTTT

size: NA
D: TRBD1
J: TRBJ1-4
V: TRBV11-2
CDR3: CASSLGQGEKLFF
DNA: TGTGCCAGCAGCTTGGGACAGGGAGAAAAACTGTTTTTT

size: once
D: TRBD2
J: TRBJ2-1
V: TRBV3-1/TRBV3-2
CDR3: CASSRSPGSGGGEQFF
DNA: TGTGCCAGCAGCCGCAGTCCGGGTTCGGGCGGGGGTGAGCAGTTCTTC

size: once
D: NA
J: TRBJ1-5
V: TRBV2
CDR3: CASRRPANQPQHF
DNA: TGTGCCAGCAGGAGGCCGGCCAATCAGCCCCAGCATTTT

size: few
D: NA
J: TRBJ2-7
V: TRBV6-1
CDR3: CASSDGQGDEQYF
DNA: TGTGCCAGCAGTGATGGGCAGGGCGACGAGCAGTACTTC

size: NA
D: NA
J: TRBJ1-1
V: TRBV5-1
CDR3: CASRANTEAFF
DNA: TGCGCCAGCAGGGCAAACACTGAAGCTTTCTTT

size: NA
D: NA
J: TRBJ1-1
V: TRBV11-2
CDR3: CASSSWGPKRTEAFF
DNA: TGTGCCAGCAGCTCCTGGGGCCCCAAGAGGACTGAAGCTTTCTTT

size: NA
D: TRBD1
J: TRBJ1-5
V: TRBV2
CDR3: CASDKDRGGNQPQHF
DNA: TGTGCCAGCGATAAAGACAGGGGGGGCAATCAGCCCCAGCATTTT

size: NA
D: NA
J: TRBJ1-1
V: TRBV6-5
CDR3: CASTHRLNTEAFF
DNA: TGTGCCAGCACACACAGATTGAACACTGAAGCTTTCTTT

size: NA
D: NA
J: TRBJ1-5
V: TRBV4-1
CDR3: CASSQVVSRGNQPQHF
DNA: TGCGCCAGCAGCCAAGTAGTTAGTCGGGGCAATCAGCCCCAGCATTTT

size: NA
D: TRBD2
J: TRBJ2-3
V: TRBV19
CDR3: CASSSRTSGGPSTDTQYF
DNA: TGTGCCAGTAGTAGTAGGACTAGCGGGGGGCCGAGCACAGATACGCAGTATTTT

size: NA
D: TRBD2
J: TRBJ2-7
V: TRBV5-4
CDR3: CASSGPGLADEQYF
DNA: TGTGCCAGCAGCGGGCCGGGACTAGCGGACGAGCAGTACTTC

size: NA
D: TRBD1
J: TRBJ2-1
V: TRBV18
CDR3: CASSPTDRAVNNEQFF
DNA: TGTGCCAGCTCACCTACAGACAGGGCAGTAAACAATGAGCAGTTCTTC

size: NA
D: TRBD1
J: TRBJ2-7
V: TRBV5-1
CDR3: CASSSPGQGVYEQYF
DNA: TGCGCCAGCAGCTCTCCGGGACAGGGAGTCTACGAGCAGTACTTC

size: NA
D: NA
J: TRBJ1-2
V: TRBV3-1/TRBV3-2
CDR3: CASSQDPGWVGYGYTF
DNA: TGTGCCAGCAGCCAAGATCCAGGGTGGGTTGGCTATGGCTACACCTTC

size: NA
D: TRBD1
J: TRBJ1-5
V: TRBV19
CDR3: CASSIWPGGSNQPQHF
DNA: TGTGCCAGTAGTATTTGGCCAGGGGGTTCTAATCAGCCCCAGCATTTT

size: NA
D: TRBD1
J: TRBJ1-6
V: TRBV5-8
CDR3: CASSSPGGSRNSPLHF
DNA: TGTGCCAGCAGCTCTCCAGGGGGCTCGAGAAATTCACCCCTCCACTTT

size: NA
D: NA
J: TRBJ1-2
V: TRBV5-1
CDR3: CASSAWGGAHGYTF
DNA: TGCGCCAGCAGCGCGTGGGGAGGGGCCCATGGCTACACCTTC

size: NA
D: TRBD1
J: TRBJ1-1
V: TRBV2
CDR3: CASIKGQGYTEAFF
DNA: TGTGCCAGCATCAAGGGACAGGGATACACTGAAGCTTTCTTT

size: NA
D: NA
J: TRBJ2-3
V: TRBV6-1
CDR3: CASSEATSGGSTDTQYF
DNA: TGTGCCAGCAGTGAAGCGACCTCGGGGGGCTCGACAGATACGCAGTATTTT

size: NA
D: TRBD1
J: TRBJ1-6
V: TRBV14
CDR3: CASSQPGQGDSPLHF
DNA: TGTGCCAGCAGCCAACCAGGACAGGGCGATTCACCCCTCCACTTT

size: NA
D: TRBD2
J: TRBJ2-5
V: TRBV29-1
CDR3: CSVSASGISQETQYF
DNA: TGCAGCGTTTCGGCTAGCGGCATCTCGCAAGAGACCCAGTACTTC

size: NA
D: TRBD2
J: TRBJ2-1
V: TRBV7-9
CDR3: CASSPLAGGNYNEQFF
DNA: TGTGCCAGCAGCCCCTTAGCGGGGGGAAACTACAATGAGCAGTTCTTC

size: once
D: NA
J: TRBJ1-2
V: TRBV19
CDR3: CASSSGSRASPYGYTF
DNA: TGTGCCAGTAGTAGTGGGTCCAGGGCCAGTCCTTATGGCTACACCTTC